The 14 T cell receptor beta chains below were found in one sample sequenced in a study of T cells in Graves' hyperthyroidism and ophthalmopathy. RNA transcripts served as the template for amplifying TCR beta CDR3 regions. The primer set for the first-round RT-PCR of the TCR CDR3 was HTBI. From the multiplex PCR reads, TCRdb called clonotypes with MiXCR, one entry per CDR3 protein. The sample comprises hundreds of thousands of distinct CDR3 sequences, 13% to 15% of which are singletons, and about a tenth rests with the top ten. The sample comprised blood. The receptors here all came from a woman younger than 30 with Graves' hyperthyroidism.

This clonotype has ten or more counts. The chain recombines TRBV20-1 with TRBJ2-5, with D hard to call. Germline loops: CDR1 DFQATT, CDR2 SNEGSKA (reference sequence). The V gene lost 3 bases and the J gene lost 5 bases, with 10 bases spanning the gap. The CDR3 length is 12 residues. CDR3 loop: CSARTGLETQYF. Here the CDR3 DNA reads TGCAGTGCTAGGACTGGATTGGAGACCCAGTACTTC.

This clonotype was seen only a few times. V gene TRBV6-2 or TRBV6-3 combines with J gene TRBJ1-5; 7 bases fit TRBD1. Germline assignment: CDR1 MNHEY and CDR2 SVGEGT. The CDR3 is 14 amino acids. The V segment lost 6 bases and the J segment 5 bases; nucleotides outside the gene matches: 7. Here the CDR3 DNA reads TGTGCCAGCAGCCCCGGGACAGACTATCAGCCCCAGCATTTT. Residues: CASSPGTDYQPQHF.

This clonotype was counted at least ten times. V is TRBV20-1 and J is TRBJ2-5; TRBD2 matches at 7 bases. Germline V gene data show CDR1 as DFQATT and CDR2 as SNEGSKA (reference sequence). V dropped 4 bases and J dropped 2; count of bases not matched to a gene: 7. The CDR3 consists of 14 residues. This CDR3 is CSATWGGTQETQYF. The CDR3 bases are TGCAGTGCTACATGGGGGGGGACTCAAGAGACCCAGTACTTC.

This clonotype was counted ten times or more. This chain uses TRBV2 with TRBJ1-5, with D unresolved. In germline, CDR1 is SNHLY, CDR2 FYNNEI. The CDR3 runs to 14 residues. V shed 8 bases and J shed 0 bases, with 11 bases lying between them. This CDR3 reads CASGRTNSNQPQHF. CDR3 nucleotide sequence: TGTGCCAGCGGCAGGACGAATAGCAATCAGCCCCAGCATTTT.

This clonotype was picked up a small number of times. The rearrangement joins TRBV30 to TRBJ2-2; TRBD2 matches at 7 bases. The V gene's germline CDR1 is GTSNPN and CDR2 SVGIG (reference sequence). Trimming cost V 5 bases and J 0 bases; bases outside gene matches: 0. The CDR3 totals 13 residues. CDR3 amino acids: CAWGGANTGELFF. The CDR3 nucleotides read TGTGCCTGGGGGGGGGCGAACACCGGGGAGCTGTTTTTT.

This clonotype was seen many times. V and J are TRBV5-1 and TRBJ2-3, with a possible D match to TRBD1 (6 bases). Trimming stripped 0 bases from V and 4 bases from J, with 15 bases between. The CDR3 is 16 residues long. Germline CDR1 is SGHRS and CDR2 is YFSETQ. The CDR3 region has the DNA TGCGCCAGCAGCTTGGGTACAGGGATCGTCGCAGATACGCAGTATTTT. Protein sequence: CASSLGTGIVADTQYF.

Ten or more counts support this clonotype. The genes are TRBV20-1 and TRBJ1-5; D gene unclear. V was clipped by 6 bases and J by 3 bases, with 15 bases between them. CDR1 is DFQATT, CDR2 SNEGSKA, per germline (reference sequence). This CDR3 spans 14 amino acids. This chain's CDR3 is CSARPGANNQPQHF. The CDR3 DNA sequence: TGCAGTGCCCGCCCGGGAGCCAACAATCAGCCCCAGCATTTT.

This clonotype was counted many times. The chain employs TRBV20-1 and TRBJ2-7; D is ambiguous. This CDR3 has 10 amino acids. V dropped 6 bases and J dropped 6 bases, with 9 bases sitting between them. Germline CDR1 DFQATT, CDR2 SNEGSKA (reference sequence). CDR3 DNA: TGCAGTGCCCTAGGACCCGAGCAGTACTTC. Translated, it gives CSALGPEQYF.

Notes on this clonotype: A much larger clone lies one base from this, so it may be a read error. The chain employs TRBV20-1 and TRBJ1-6; TRBD1 aligns across 8 bases. CDR1 and CDR2 from the germline V gene are DFQATT and SNEGSKA (reference sequence). V dropped 5 bases and J dropped 9; count of bases not matched to a gene: 15. The CDR3 length is 16 residues. This CDR3 reads CSAQPSDRAGSSPLHF. CDR3 sequence (DNA): TGCAGTGCTCAGCCATCGGACAGGGCTGGAAGTTCACCCCTCCACTTT.

This clonotype was detected a few times. V and J are TRBV7-7 and TRBJ1-1; tentatively, D is TRBD1 (5 bases). CDR1 is SSHAT and CDR2 is FNYEAQ in the germline V gene (reference sequence). V lost 4 bases to trimming and J lost 12 bases, with 15 bases between them. The CDR3 consists of 12 residues. The CDR3 spells CASSWDVSGTFF. The CDR3 coding sequence is TGTGCCAGCAGCTGGGACGTTTCCGGGACTTTCTTT.

This clonotype has a handful of counts. This chain connects TRBV6-2 or TRBV6-3 to TRBJ1-5; the D gene is possibly TRBD1 (5 bases). CDR3 size: 16 residues. The V gene lost 10 bases and the J gene lost 5 bases, with 24 bases spanning the gap. CDR1 is MNHEY and CDR2 is SVGEGT in the germline V gene. The DNA for the CDR3 is TGTGCCACCAATAGACCAGGGATCGGTAATGATCAGCCCCAGCATTTT. It encodes CATNRPGIGNDQPQHF.

This clonotype was counted only a few times. J is TRBJ2-1 and V is TRBV20-1; 9 positions agree with TRBD2. The V segment lost 1 base and the J segment 0 bases; nucleotides outside the gene matches: 16. Germline CDR1 is DFQATT and CDR2 is SNEGSKA (reference sequence). This CDR3 is 20 amino acids long. CDR3 in DNA: TGCAGTGCTAGAGGAGTAGAGGAGCTAGCGGGGCGGAGCTCCTACAATGAGCAGTTCTTC. It codes for CSARGVEELAGRSSYNEQFF.

This clonotype was seen repeatedly, ten times or more. V gene TRBV12-3 or TRBV12-4 combines with J gene TRBJ1-2; a possible D gene is TRBD1 (5 bases). With 6 bases removed from V and 4 bases from J, the gap between germline ends came to 12 bases. CDR3 length: 13 amino acids. Here the CDR3 DNA reads TGTGCCAGCAGAGGGGACCGGGCCTATGGCTACACCTTC. Protein sequence: CASRGDRAYGYTF.

This sequence joins TRBV6-5 and TRBJ2-2, with TRBD2 as a possible D gene (5 bases). The CDR3 is 14 amino acids. CDR1 is MNHEY, CDR2 SVGAGI, per germline. Between the trimmed V and J ends, which lost 2 bases and 3 bases, there was a span of 7 bases. CDR3: CASSYGRYTGELFF. CDR3 coding DNA: TGTGCCAGCAGTTACGGGAGATACACCGGGGAGCTGTTTTTT.